Included here is one T cell receptor (beta chain) sequence, with context. The target antigen is unknown. TCRdb's table, derived via immunoSEQ multiplex PCR, lists solely in-frame clones and lacks some. This table holds some 14,000 clones, around 64% found once. This record comes from a study of graft-versus-host responses after intestinal transplantation. Study overall: The transplants performed in recipients were multivisceral, liver-intestinal, or isolated intestinal. Study-level results: Graft-donor T cell macrochimerism in patients accompanied high graft-versus-host to host-versus-graft clonal ratios in allografts.

Graft tissue processing released intraepithelial and lamina propria lymphocytes. Germline values: CDR1 LNHNV, CDR2 YYDKDF (reference sequence). The CDR3 has 15 residues. Germline trimming cut 5 bases from V and 4 bases from J; bases unmatched to any gene: 5. The material sequenced was ileum tissue, taken around 690 days after intestinal transplantation. This chain uses TRBV15 with TRBJ2-6, with TRBD1 identical over 7 bases. The TCR was taken from a human patient who received an intestinal transplant, so some T cells may come from the graft donor. CDR3 amino acids: CATSGRGLGANVLTF. The CDR3 coding sequence is TGTGCCACCAGCGGAAGGGGGCTCGGGGCCAACGTCCTGACTTTC.